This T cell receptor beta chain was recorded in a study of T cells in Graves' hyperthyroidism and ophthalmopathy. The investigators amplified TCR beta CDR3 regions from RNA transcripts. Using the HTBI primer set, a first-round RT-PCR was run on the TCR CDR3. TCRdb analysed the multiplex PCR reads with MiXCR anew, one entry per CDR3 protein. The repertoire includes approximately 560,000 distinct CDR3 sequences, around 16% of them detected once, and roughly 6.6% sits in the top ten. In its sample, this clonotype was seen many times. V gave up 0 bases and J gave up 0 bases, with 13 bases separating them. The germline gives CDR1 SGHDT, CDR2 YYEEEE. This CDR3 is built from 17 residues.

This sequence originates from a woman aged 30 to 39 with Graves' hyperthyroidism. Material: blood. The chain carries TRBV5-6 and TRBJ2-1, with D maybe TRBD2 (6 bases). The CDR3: CASSLVMRGSSYNEQFF. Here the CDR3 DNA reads TGTGCCAGCAGCTTGGTGATGCGGGGCAGCTCCTACAATGAGCAGTTCTTC.